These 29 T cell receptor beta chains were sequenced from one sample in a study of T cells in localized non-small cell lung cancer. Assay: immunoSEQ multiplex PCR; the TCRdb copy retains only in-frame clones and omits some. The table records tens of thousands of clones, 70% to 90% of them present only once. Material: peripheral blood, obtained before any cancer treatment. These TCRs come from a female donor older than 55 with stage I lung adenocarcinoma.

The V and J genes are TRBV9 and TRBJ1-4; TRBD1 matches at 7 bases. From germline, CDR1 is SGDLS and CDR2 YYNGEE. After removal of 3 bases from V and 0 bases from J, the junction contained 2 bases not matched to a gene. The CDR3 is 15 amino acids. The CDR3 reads CASSGQGATNEKLFF. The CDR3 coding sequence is TGTGCCAGCAGCGGACAGGGTGCAACTAATGAAAAACTGTTTTTT.

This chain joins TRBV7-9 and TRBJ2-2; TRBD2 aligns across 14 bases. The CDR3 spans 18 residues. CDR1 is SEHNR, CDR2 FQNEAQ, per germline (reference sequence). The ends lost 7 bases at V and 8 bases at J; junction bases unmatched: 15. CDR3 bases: TGTGCCAGCACCCCCTTTGGACTAGCGGGAGGAAGGGCGGGGGAGCTGTTTTTT. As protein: CASTPFGLAGGRAGELFF.

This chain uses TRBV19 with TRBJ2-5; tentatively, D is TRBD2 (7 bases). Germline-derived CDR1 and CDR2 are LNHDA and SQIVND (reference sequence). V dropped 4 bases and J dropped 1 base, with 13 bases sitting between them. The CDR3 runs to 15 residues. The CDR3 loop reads CASSKGGGAQETQYF. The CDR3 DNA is TGTGCCAGTAGTAAGGGTGGGGGGGCCCAAGAGACCCAGTACTTC. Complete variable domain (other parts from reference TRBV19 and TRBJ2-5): DGGITQSPKYLFRKEGQNVTLSCEQNLNHDAMYWYRQDPGQGLRLIYYSQIVNDFQKGDIAEGYSVSREKKESFPLTVTSAQKNPTAFYLCASSKGGGAQETQYFGPGTRLLVL.

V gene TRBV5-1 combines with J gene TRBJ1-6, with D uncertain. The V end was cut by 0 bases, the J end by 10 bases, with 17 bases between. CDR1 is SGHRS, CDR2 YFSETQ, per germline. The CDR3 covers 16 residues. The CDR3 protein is CASSLAGLVMGSPLHF. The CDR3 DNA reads TGCGCCAGCAGCTTGGCCGGGTTGGTAATGGGCTCACCCCTCCACTTT.

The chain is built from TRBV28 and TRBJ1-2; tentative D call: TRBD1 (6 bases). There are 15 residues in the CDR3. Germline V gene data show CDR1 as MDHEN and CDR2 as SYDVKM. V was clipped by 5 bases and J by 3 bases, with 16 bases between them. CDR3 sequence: CASSQPRGGDYGYTF. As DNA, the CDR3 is TGTGCCAGCAGTCAACCCCGAGGGGGTGACTATGGCTACACCTTC.

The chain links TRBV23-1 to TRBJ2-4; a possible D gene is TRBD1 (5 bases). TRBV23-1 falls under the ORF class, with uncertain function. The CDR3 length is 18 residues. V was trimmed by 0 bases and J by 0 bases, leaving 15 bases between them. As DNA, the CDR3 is TGCGCCAGCAGTCAATCGGTGATCAGGGTTCTAGCCAAAAACATTCAGTACTTC. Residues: CASSQSVIRVLAKNIQYF.

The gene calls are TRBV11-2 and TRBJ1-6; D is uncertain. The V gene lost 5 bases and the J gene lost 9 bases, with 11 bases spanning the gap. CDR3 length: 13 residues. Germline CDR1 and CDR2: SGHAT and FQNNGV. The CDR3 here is CASSPPNSSPLHF. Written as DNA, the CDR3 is TGTGCCAGCAGCCCTCCTAACAGTTCACCCCTCCACTTT.

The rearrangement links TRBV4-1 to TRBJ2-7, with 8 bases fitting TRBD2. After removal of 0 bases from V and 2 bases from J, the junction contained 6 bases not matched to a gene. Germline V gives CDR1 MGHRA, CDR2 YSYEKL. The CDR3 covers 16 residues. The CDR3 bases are TGCGCCAGCAGCCAAGAGGGAAGCGGGGGTCCCTACGAGCAGTACTTC. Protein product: CASSQEGSGGPYEQYF.

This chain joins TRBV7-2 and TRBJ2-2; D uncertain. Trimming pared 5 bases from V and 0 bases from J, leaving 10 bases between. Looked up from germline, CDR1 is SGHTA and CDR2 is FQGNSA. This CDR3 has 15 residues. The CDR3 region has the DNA TGTGCCAGCAGCACCCGTGCGGCGAACACCGGGGAGCTGTTTTTT. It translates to CASSTRAANTGELFF.

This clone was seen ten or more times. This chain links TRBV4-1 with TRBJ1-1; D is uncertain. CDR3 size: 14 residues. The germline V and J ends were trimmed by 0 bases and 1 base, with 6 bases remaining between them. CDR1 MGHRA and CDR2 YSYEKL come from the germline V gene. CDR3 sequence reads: CASSQDWANTEAFF. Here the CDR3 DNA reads TGCGCCAGCAGCCAAGATTGGGCGAACACTGAAGCTTTCTTT.

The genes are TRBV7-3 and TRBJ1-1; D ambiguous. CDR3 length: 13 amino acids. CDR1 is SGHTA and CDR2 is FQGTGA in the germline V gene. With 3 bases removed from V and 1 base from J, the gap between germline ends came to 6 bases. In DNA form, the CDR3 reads TGTGCCAGCAGCTTTAGAGGGAACACTGAAGCTTTCTTT. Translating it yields CASSFRGNTEAFF.

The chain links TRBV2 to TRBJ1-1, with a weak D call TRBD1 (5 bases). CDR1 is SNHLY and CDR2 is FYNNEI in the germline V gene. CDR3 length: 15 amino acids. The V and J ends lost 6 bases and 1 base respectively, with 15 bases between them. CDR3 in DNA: TGTGCCAGCAGAAAGTCGCAGGGCCCGAACACTGAAGCTTTCTTT. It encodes CASRKSQGPNTEAFF.

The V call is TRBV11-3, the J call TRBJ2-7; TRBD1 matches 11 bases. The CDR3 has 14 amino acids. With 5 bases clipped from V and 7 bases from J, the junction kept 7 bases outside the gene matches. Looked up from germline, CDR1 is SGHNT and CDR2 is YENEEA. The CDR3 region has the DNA TGTGCCAGCAGCACCGGACAGGGGGCGGGTGAGCAGTACTTC. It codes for CASSTGQGAGEQYF.

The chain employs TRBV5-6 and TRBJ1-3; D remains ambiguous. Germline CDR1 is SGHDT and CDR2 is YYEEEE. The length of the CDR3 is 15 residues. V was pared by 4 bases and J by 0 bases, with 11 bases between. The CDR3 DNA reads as TGTGCCAGCAGCCCCCGGACGGCCTCTGGAAACACCATATATTTT. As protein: CASSPRTASGNTIYF.

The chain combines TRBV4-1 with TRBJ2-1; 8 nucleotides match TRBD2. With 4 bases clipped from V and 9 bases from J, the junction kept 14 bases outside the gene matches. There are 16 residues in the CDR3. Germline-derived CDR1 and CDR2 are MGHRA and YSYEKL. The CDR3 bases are TGCGCCAGCAGCCCTTCCGGGACTAGGGGGATTAGTGAGCAGTTCTTC. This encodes CASSPSGTRGISEQFF.

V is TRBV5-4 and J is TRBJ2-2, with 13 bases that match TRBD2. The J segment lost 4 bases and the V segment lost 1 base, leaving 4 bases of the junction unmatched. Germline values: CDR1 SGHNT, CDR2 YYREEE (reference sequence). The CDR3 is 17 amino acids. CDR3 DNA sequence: TGTGCCAGCAGCTTGACTAGCGGGGGGGCCGGCACCGGGGAGCTGTTTTTT. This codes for CASSLTSGGAGTGELFF.

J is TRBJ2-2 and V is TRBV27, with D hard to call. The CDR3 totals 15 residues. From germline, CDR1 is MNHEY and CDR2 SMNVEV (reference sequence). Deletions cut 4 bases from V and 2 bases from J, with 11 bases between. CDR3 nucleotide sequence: TGTGCCAGCAGTTCCCTCGCCCTAAACACCGGGGAGCTGTTTTTT. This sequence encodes CASSSLALNTGELFF.

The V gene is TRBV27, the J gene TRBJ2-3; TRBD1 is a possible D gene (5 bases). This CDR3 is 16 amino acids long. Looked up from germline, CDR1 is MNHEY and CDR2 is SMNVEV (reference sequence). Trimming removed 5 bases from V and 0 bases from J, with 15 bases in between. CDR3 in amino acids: CASSPQGFSSTDTQYF. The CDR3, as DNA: TGTGCCAGCAGTCCCCAGGGTTTCAGCAGCACAGATACGCAGTATTTT.

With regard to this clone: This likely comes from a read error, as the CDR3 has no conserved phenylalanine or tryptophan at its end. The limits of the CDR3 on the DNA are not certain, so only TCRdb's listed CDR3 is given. The CDR3 sequence is CASSQVRPQ. The chain has TRBV14 and TRBJ2-7. Including both end residues, the CDR3 is 9 amino acids long. CDR1 is SGHDN, CDR2 FVKESK, per germline.

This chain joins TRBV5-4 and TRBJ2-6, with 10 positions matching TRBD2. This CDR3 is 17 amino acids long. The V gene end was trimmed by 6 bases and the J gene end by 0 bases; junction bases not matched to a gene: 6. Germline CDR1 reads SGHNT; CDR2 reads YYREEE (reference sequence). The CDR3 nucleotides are TGTGCCAGCACCGTGACTAGCGGGCGCTCTGGGGCCAACGTCCTGACTTTC. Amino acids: CASTVTSGRSGANVLTF.

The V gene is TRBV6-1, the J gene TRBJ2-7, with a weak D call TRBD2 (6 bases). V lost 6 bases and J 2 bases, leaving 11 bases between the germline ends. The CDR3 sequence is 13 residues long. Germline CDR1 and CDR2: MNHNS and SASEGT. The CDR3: CASSRETTYEQYF. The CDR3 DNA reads TGTGCCAGCAGCCGGGAGACCACCTACGAGCAGTACTTC.

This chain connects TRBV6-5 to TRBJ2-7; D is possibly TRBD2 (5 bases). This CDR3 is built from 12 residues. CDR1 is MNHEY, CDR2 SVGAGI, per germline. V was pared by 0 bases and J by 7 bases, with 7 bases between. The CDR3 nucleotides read TGTGCCAGCAGTTACTCGCCGGGAGAGCAGTACTTC. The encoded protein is CASSYSPGEQYF.

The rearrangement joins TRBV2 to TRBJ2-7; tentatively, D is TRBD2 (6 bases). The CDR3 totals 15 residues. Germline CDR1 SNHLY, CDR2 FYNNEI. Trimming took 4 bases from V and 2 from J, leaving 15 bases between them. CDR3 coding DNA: TGTGCCAGCAGTGGGGGAGCGGGTAAAACCTACGAGCAGTACTTC. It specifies CASSGGAGKTYEQYF.

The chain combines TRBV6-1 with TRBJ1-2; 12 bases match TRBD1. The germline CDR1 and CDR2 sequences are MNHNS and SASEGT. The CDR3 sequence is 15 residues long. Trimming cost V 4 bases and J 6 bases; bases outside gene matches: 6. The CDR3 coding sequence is TGTGCCAGCAGTGCCTCGGGACAGGGGGCGAATGGCTACACCTTC. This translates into CASSASGQGANGYTF.

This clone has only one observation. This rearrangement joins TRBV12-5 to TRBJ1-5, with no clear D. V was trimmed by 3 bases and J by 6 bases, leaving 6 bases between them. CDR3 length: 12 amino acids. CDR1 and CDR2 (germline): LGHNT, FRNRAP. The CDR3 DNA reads TGTGCTAGTGGTTTTGCGGGTCAGCCCCAGCATTTT. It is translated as CASGFAGQPQHF.

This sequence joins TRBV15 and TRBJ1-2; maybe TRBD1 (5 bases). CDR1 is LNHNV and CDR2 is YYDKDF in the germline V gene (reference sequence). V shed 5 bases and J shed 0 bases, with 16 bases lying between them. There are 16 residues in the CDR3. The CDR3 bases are TGTGCCACCAGCCCGGGGGGAGGGAGATCTAACTATGGCTACACCTTC. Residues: CATSPGGGRSNYGYTF.

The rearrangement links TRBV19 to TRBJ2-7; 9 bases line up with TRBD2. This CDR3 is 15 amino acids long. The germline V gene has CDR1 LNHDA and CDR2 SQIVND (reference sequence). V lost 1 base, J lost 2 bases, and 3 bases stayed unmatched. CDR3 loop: CASSIAAGGTYEQYF. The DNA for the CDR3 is TGTGCCAGTAGTATAGCGGCGGGGGGGACCTACGAGCAGTACTTC. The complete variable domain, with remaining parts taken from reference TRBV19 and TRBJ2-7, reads DGGITQSPKYLFRKEGQNVTLSCEQNLNHDAMYWYRQDPGQGLRLIYYSQIVNDFQKGDIAEGYSVSREKKESFPLTVTSAQKNPTAFYLCASSIAAGGTYEQYFGPGTRLTVT.

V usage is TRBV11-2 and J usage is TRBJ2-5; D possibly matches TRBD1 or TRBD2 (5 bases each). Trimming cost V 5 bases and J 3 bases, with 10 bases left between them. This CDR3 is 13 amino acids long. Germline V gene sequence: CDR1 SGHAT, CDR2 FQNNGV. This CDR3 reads CASSRGTEETQYF. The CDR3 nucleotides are TGTGCCAGCAGCCGAGGGACGGAAGAGACCCAGTACTTC.

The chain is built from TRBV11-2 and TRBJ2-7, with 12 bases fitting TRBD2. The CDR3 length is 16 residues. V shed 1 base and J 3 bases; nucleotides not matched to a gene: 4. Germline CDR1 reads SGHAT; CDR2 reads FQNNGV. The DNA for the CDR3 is TGTGCCAGCAGCTTAGTCCCGACTAGCGGGGGCTACGAGCAGTACTTC. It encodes CASSLVPTSGGYEQYF.